This T cell receptor (beta chain) derives from a study of identical twins. The study, taken as a whole, reports: Conclusions came from cross-sectional statistical analysis, not from following the same donors. Memory repertoires lacked the insertion deficit that abundant cord blood beta clonotypes showed.

Template switching introduced a universal primer site, and the cDNA bore unique molecular identifiers. TCRdb used MiXCR to reprocess the 5' RACE reads, holding one entry per CDR3 protein. The sample contains under 250,000 distinct CDR3 sequences, less than 8% of which appear only once. The V and J ends lost 4 bases and 6 bases respectively, with 19 bases between them. Germline V gives CDR1 MNHNS, CDR2 SASEGT. The CDR3 runs to 16 residues. This clonotype was seen only a few times. Its antigen remains unidentified. The same sample was also studied in work on yellow fever vaccine responses in identical twins.

The sample was memory (CD45RO+) T cells sorted from blood. V is TRBV6-1 and J is TRBJ2-1; no clear D gene. This receptor was obtained from a woman aged 18-30 years in good health. The CDR3, as DNA: TGTGCCAGCAGTGGACCCTCGAGTGTAGGTCCCAATGAGCAGTTCTTC. This translates into CASSGPSSVGPNEQFF.